This TCR beta chain was sequenced during a study of PD-1 blockade in mismatch repair-deficient tumors. The wider study: Patients had fewer than 15 mismatch repair-deficient cancer types and were previously treated and progressing. Regarding the study as a whole: Tumor-resident clones, often undetectable pretreatment in blood, expanded then contracted after pembrolizumab.

Worth noting for this clone: What it binds is not known.

The repertoire was sequenced with immunoSEQ multiplex PCR; TCRdb's copy has only in-frame clones and lacks some. This sample has tens of thousands of clones, with around 80% found just once. V lost 4 bases, J lost 6 bases, and 7 bases stayed unmatched. CDR1 SGHRS and CDR2 YFSETQ come from the germline V gene. The CDR3 covers 15 residues. PCR or immunohistochemistry showed mismatch repair deficiency in every enrolled patient. This sequence was found in an adult with mismatch repair-deficient cancer. The chain has TRBV5-1 and TRBJ2-3, with TRBD1 matching over 11 bases. Sequencing was performed on peripheral blood, taken 12 weeks after starting pembrolizumab. Here the CDR3 DNA reads TGCGCCAGCAGCGAAGGACAGGGGGCGCGCGATACGCAGTATTTT. Its protein product is CASSEGQGARDTQYF.